What follows are 9 T cell receptor beta chains derived from one specimen sequenced in a study of tissue T cells after allogeneic stem cell transplantation. The time point is: mouse harvest day 14 after allogeneic transplant. The graft held 10^6 splenic CD5+ T cells and 10^7 T-cell-depleted bone marrow cells. TCRdb's copy holds only in-frame clones and misses some; the assay was immunoSEQ multiplex PCR. The repertoire holds 7,000 to 8,000 clones, around a third seen once, with over 2.5% in the top ten. The source material was skin. Source of these receptors: a female BALB/c mouse given C57BL/6 T cells with graft-versus-host disease after an allogeneic hematopoietic cell transplant.

As to this clone: Mouse names are used for the genes. The observed sequence ends 1 residue before the CDR3 terminus, with the missing tail filled in from the germline J gene. The V gene is TRBV23, the J gene TRBJ2-5; TRBD1, the table's D call, lacks a check against the DNA. CDR1 KGHTA and CDR2 FQNQQP come from the germline V gene. The CDR3 is made up of 14 amino acids. The CDR3 bases that were read are TGCTCCAGCAGTCAAGGGACAGGGATATACACCCAGTAC. Translating gives CSSSQGTGIYTQY. The CDR3 reads in full as CSSSQGTGIYTQYF. The entire variable domain, with the rest obtained from reference TRBV23 and TRBJ2-5, is as follows: DAAVTQKPRYLIKMKGQEAEMKCIPEKGHTAVFWYQQKQSKELKFLIYFQNQQPLDQIDMVKERFSAVCPSSSLCSLGIRTCEAEDSALYLCSSSQGTGIYTQYFGPGTRLLVL.

Turning to this clone: These gene names are mouse names. Read coverage stops 1 residue before the CDR3 terminus; the germline J gene supplies the remainder. The gene calls are TRBV26 and TRBJ2-2; 9 nucleotides align to TRBD1. Germline V lookup: CDR1 KGHPV, CDR2 FQNQEV (reference sequence). The CDR3 has 14 amino acids. V gave up 5 bases and J gave up 2 bases; unmatched junction bases: 0. Partial CDR3 DNA: TGTGCCAGCAGTGGGACAGGGAACACCGGGCAGCTCTAC. As protein: CASSGTGNTGQLY. The full CDR3 protein is CASSGTGNTGQLYF.

This clone has more than one count but fewer than ten. Gene names denote mouse genes. The read is 1 residue too short to cover the CDR3 end, so that end is filled in from the germline J gene. The V gene is TRBV5, the J gene TRBJ2-7; the D is unclear. The CDR3 sequence is 13 residues long. V shed 0 bases and J shed 2 bases, with 5 bases lying between them. CDR1 is LGHNA, CDR2 YNLKQL, per germline (reference sequence). CDR3 in amino acids: CASSQDPTYEQYF. The covered CDR3 bases are TGTGCCAGCAGCCAAGATCCCACCTATGAACAGTAC.

This clone is categorized as medium-sized. Mouse gene names apply. The CDR3 is cut off 1 residue early in the read; its end comes from the germline J gene. The chain is built from TRBV26 and TRBJ1-2; D uncertain. Germline CDR1 KGHPV, CDR2 FQNQEV (reference sequence). Trimming shortened V by 5 bases and J by 0 bases, and 7 bases separated the two germline ends. This CDR3 spans 13 amino acids. The CDR3 sequence is CASSTTTNSDYTF. CDR3 DNA, as far as it was read: TGTGCCAGCAGTACGACAACAAACTCCGACTACACC.

In this sample, this clone turned up once. The listed genes are named as in mouse. The read terminates 1 residue before the CDR3 end, so the remaining end is supplied by the germline J gene. The rearrangement uses TRBV23 and TRBJ1-2; TRBD1, the table's D call, was not compared with the DNA. Germline CDR1 KGHTA, CDR2 FQNQQP. The CDR3 covers 15 residues. The CDR3 bases that were read are TGCTCCAGCAGTCAACCGGGACAGGGAAACTCCGACTACACC. Residues: CSSSQPGQGNSDYT. The entire CDR3 protein is CSSSQPGQGNSDYTF.

In its sample, this clone is medium-sized. The listed genes are named as in mouse. The CDR3 loop reads CASSFRQDSGNTLYF. The part of the CDR3 DNA that was read is TGTGCAAGCAGCTTTCGACAGGATTCTGGAAATACGCTCTAT. This chain joins TRBV16 and TRBJ1-3, with TRBD1 as a possible D gene (6 bases). The read stops 1 residue short of the end of the CDR3; the missing end is completed from the germline J gene. The CDR3 totals 15 residues. The V and J ends lost 3 bases and 0 bases respectively, with 9 bases between them. The V gene's germline CDR1 is SGHSA and CDR2 FRNQAP.

This clone was picked up a small number of times. The listed genes are named as in mouse. The CDR3 protein is CASSCPQDRPNERLFF. Incomplete CDR3 DNA: TGTGCCAGCAGTTGTCCGCAGGATAGGCCCAACGAAAGATTATTT. V gene TRBV22 combines with J gene TRBJ1-4; the table's D gene call, TRBD1, was not cross checked with the DNA. The CDR3 end falls 1 residue outside the read, so it is completed with the germline J gene. TRBV22 is described as a pseudogene. CDR3 size: 16 residues.

As regards this clone: Gene names and germline refer to mouse. Read coverage stops 1 residue before the CDR3 terminus; the germline J gene supplies the remainder. The chain couples TRBV15 to TRBJ1-4; D perhaps matches TRBD1 (6 bases). With 4 bases removed from V and 0 bases from J, the gap between germline ends came to 9 bases. Germline V lookup: CDR1 SGHND, CDR2 FRSKSL. The CDR3 is 15 residues long. The CDR3 sequence is CASSYGTFSNERLFF. Incomplete CDR3 DNA: TGTGCCAGCAGTTATGGGACATTTTCCAACGAAAGATTATTT.

A few counts support this clone. Gene and germline names: mouse. The sequence runs out 1 residue before the end of the CDR3; the remainder is reconstructed from the germline J gene. The chain combines TRBV3 with TRBJ1-1; 10 positions agree with TRBD1. CDR3 length: 14 amino acids. The ends lost 5 bases at V and 2 bases at J; junction bases unmatched: 2. CDR1 is SNHLY, CDR2 FYNGKV, per germline (reference sequence). The sequenced CDR3 bases are TGTGCCAGCAGCCTGACAGGGGGCAACACAGAAGTCTTC. It translates to CASSLTGGNTEVF. The whole CDR3 sequence is CASSLTGGNTEVFF. Combining the CDR3 with reference TRBV3 and TRBJ1-1 gives the whole variable domain GPKVLQIPSHQIIDMGQMVTLNCDPVSNHLYFYWYKQILGQQMEFLVNFYNGKVMEKSKLFKDQFSVERPDGSYFTLKIQPTALEDSAVYFCASSLTGGNTEVFFGKGTRLTVV.